This entry lists 24 T cell receptor beta chains sequenced from one sample in a study of a mutant IDH1 vaccine in newly diagnosed glioma. Data came from immunoSEQ multiplex PCR; TCRdb stores just in-frame clones and leaves some out. Of 77,000 or so clones in the sample, approximately 75% are singletons; the top ten hold roughly 5.2%. Regarding time point: week 47, end of study. The investigators gave 300 ug of mutant IDH1 20-mer peptide in each vaccine dose, together with topical imiquimod. No antigen is known for these receptors. The sample in question was PBMCs, obtained from a glioma patient whose treatment included an IDH1 peptide vaccine. These receptors originate from a man aged 40-50 years with glioma.

The rearrangement uses TRBV4-1 and TRBJ2-2, with D tentatively TRBD2 (5 bases). The CDR3 has 14 residues. Germline assignment: CDR1 MGHRA and CDR2 YSYEKL. V lost 1 base, J lost 8 bases, and 11 bases lay in between. CDR3 sequence reads: CASSQVRAAGELFF. CDR3 nucleotides: TGCGCCAGCAGCCAAGTGAGGGCGGCGGGGGAGCTGTTTTTT.

This clone appeared a few times. The chain uses TRBV7-2 and TRBJ2-7; 10 bases agree with TRBD2. V trimming: 5 bases; J trimming: 2 bases; junction bases outside the gene matches: 3. This CDR3 has 14 residues. CDR1 SGHTA and CDR2 FQGNSA come from the germline V gene. CDR3 sequence: CASSRLAGAYEQYF. DNA for the CDR3: TGTGCCAGCAGCCGCCTAGCGGGGGCCTACGAGCAGTACTTC.

The chain recombines TRBV14 with TRBJ2-7, with 15 positions matching TRBD2. The CDR3 loop spans 16 amino acids. Germline CDR1 SGHDN, CDR2 FVKESK. With V trimmed by 6 bases and J by 7 bases, 10 bases remained unmatched. This CDR3 is CASRRTSGGVTGEQYF. CDR3 nucleotides: TGTGCCAGCAGGCGGACTAGCGGGGGGGTGACGGGTGAGCAGTACTTC.

This sequence joins TRBV2 and TRBJ1-1, with 7 nucleotides matching TRBD1. Trimming took 3 bases from V and 0 from J; bases not matched to a gene: 4. CDR3 length: 15 amino acids. The germline V gene has CDR1 SNHLY and CDR2 FYNNEI. The CDR3 DNA reads TGTGCCAGCAGTGAGGGCAGGGGGATGAACACTGAAGCTTTCTTT. Residues: CASSEGRGMNTEAFF. Complete variable domain (other parts from reference TRBV2 and TRBJ1-1): EPEVTQTPSHQVTQMGQEVILRCVPISNHLYFYWYRQILGQKVEFLVSFYNNEISEKSEIFDDQFSVERPDGSNFTLKIRSTKLEDSAMYFCASSEGRGMNTEAFFGQGTRLTVV.

The genes are TRBV5-6 and TRBJ2-7; perhaps D is TRBD1 or TRBD2 (5 bases each). Trimming removed 3 bases from V and 3 bases from J, with 10 bases in between. CDR1 and CDR2 (germline): SGHDT, YYEEEE. The CDR3 consists of 13 residues. The CDR3 region is CASSSWDVYEQYF. The CDR3, as DNA: TGTGCCAGCAGCTCCTGGGACGTCTACGAGCAGTACTTC.

This clone was observed once. The chain recombines TRBV16 with TRBJ1-5, with D possibly matching TRBD1 (6 bases). Trimming shortened V by 0 bases and J by 4 bases, and 10 bases separated the two germline ends. CDR1 is KGHSY and CDR2 is FQNENV in the germline V gene. The length of the CDR3 is 15 residues. The CDR3 DNA sequence: TGTGCCAGCAGCCAATCTCGACAGGTGAATCAGCCCCAGCATTTT. Its translation is CASSQSRQVNQPQHF. The variable domain in full, completed from reference TRBV16 and TRBJ1-5, reads GEEVAQTPKHLVRGEGQKAKLYCAPIKGHSYVFWYQQVLKNEFKFLISFQNENVFDETGMPKERFSAKCLPNSPCSLEIQATKLEDSAVYFCASSQSRQVNQPQHFGDGTRLSIL.

The genes are TRBV4-2 and TRBJ2-5; D ambiguous. The germline gives CDR1 LGHNA, CDR2 YNFKEQ. V dropped 4 bases and J dropped 5 bases, with 14 bases sitting between them. The CDR3 runs to 14 residues. CDR3 protein: CASSPGISTETQYF. CDR3 nucleotides: TGTGCCAGCAGCCCCGGAATTAGTACGGAGACCCAGTACTTC.

The chain employs TRBV7-9 and TRBJ2-7, with unresolved D. Per germline, CDR1 SEHNR and CDR2 FQNEAQ (reference sequence). This CDR3 is built from 12 residues. V dropped 2 bases and J dropped 5 bases, with 7 bases sitting between them. CDR3: CASSLKWDEQYF. CDR3 nucleotides: TGTGCCAGCAGCTTAAAGTGGGACGAGCAGTACTTC.

The V and J genes are TRBV19 and TRBJ2-5, with TRBD1 matching over 7 bases. Trimming removed 5 bases from V and 11 bases from J; junction bases left unmatched: 11. The CDR3 covers 13 residues. Germline values: CDR1 LNHDA, CDR2 SQIVND (reference sequence). CDR3 loop: CASSLGQLGEQYF. Written as DNA, the CDR3 is TGTGCCAGTAGTCTGGGACAGTTGGGAGAGCAGTACTTC.

The chain recombines TRBV14 with TRBJ2-7, with TRBD1 identical over 8 bases. This CDR3 has 16 amino acids. CDR1 and CDR2 (germline): SGHDN, FVKESK. Germline trimming cut 1 base from V and 3 bases from J; bases unmatched to any gene: 8. The CDR3 spells CASSQVWTGSYYEQYF. CDR3 in DNA: TGTGCCAGCAGCCAAGTTTGGACAGGGTCTTACTACGAGCAGTACTTC.

This clone was seen more than once but under ten times. The V call is TRBV27, the J call TRBJ1-5; the D gene is possibly TRBD1 (6 bases). This CDR3 is built from 14 residues. V lost 8 bases, J lost 3 bases, and 14 bases lay in between. Per the germline V gene, CDR1 is MNHEY and CDR2 is SMNVEV (reference sequence). The CDR3 region is CASQRGADNQPQHF. CDR3 nucleotides: TGTGCCAGCCAAAGGGGGGCTGACAATCAGCCCCAGCATTTT.

This rearrangement joins TRBV5-1 to TRBJ2-5; the D gene is possibly TRBD2 (5 bases). CDR1 and CDR2 from the germline V gene are SGHRS and YFSETQ. The V and J ends lost 1 base and 4 bases respectively, with 11 bases between them. The CDR3 is made up of 14 amino acids. The CDR3: CASSLRPRGETQYF. For the CDR3, the DNA is TGCGCCAGCAGCTTGAGGCCCCGGGGAGAGACCCAGTACTTC.

This clone has more than one count but fewer than ten. The CDR3 DNA reads TGTGCCAGCAGCCCGATTAGGGGCGGGAACACCGGGGAGCTGTTTTTT. This sequence encodes CASSPIRGGNTGELFF. The V call is TRBV11-2, the J call TRBJ2-2; tentative D call: TRBD1 (5 bases). Trimming shortened V by 5 bases and J by 1 base, and 14 bases separated the two germline ends. The CDR3 has 16 amino acids. CDR1 and CDR2 (germline): SGHAT, FQNNGV.

The chain carries TRBV9 and TRBJ2-1; D is possibly TRBD1 or TRBD2 (5 bases each). The germline V gene encodes CDR1 SGDLS and CDR2 YYNGEE. The length of the CDR3 is 13 residues. V was pared by 4 bases and J by 5 bases, with 10 bases between. CDR3 DNA sequence: TGTGCCAGCAGCTTAGGGACCAACAATGAGCAGTTCTTC. Translated: CASSLGTNNEQFF.

This chain links TRBV5-1 with TRBJ2-3; 9 bases are shared with TRBD1. V gave up 4 bases and J gave up 5 bases; unmatched junction bases: 8. This CDR3 has 15 amino acids. CDR1 is SGHRS, CDR2 YFSETQ, per germline. CDR3 sequence (DNA): TGCGCCAGCAGCGGAGGACAGGGGACCGGAGATACGCAGTATTTT. It codes for CASSGGQGTGDTQYF.

The gene calls are TRBV2 and TRBJ1-5, with 9 bases fitting TRBD1. This CDR3 spans 17 amino acids. V lost 5 bases to trimming and J lost 3 bases; unmatched junction nucleotides: 11. CDR1 is SNHLY, CDR2 FYNNEI, per germline. CDR3 protein: CASSRTRTGDINQPQHF. The CDR3 region has the DNA TGTGCCAGCAGTCGAACGAGGACAGGGGATATCAATCAGCCCCAGCATTTT.

This chain connects TRBV7-6 to TRBJ2-3; D remains unclear. Germline V gene data show CDR1 as SGHVS and CDR2 as FNYEAQ. V shed 3 bases and J shed 3 bases, with 13 bases lying between them. CDR3 size: 15 residues. The CDR3 DNA follows: TGTGCCAGCAGCTTCTTAAAGACACCTACAGATACGCAGTATTTT. This encodes CASSFLKTPTDTQYF.

This sequence joins TRBV14 and TRBJ2-5; D assignment may be TRBD1 or TRBD2 (6 bases each). Trimming pared 4 bases from V and 3 bases from J, leaving 18 bases between. CDR1 is SGHDN and CDR2 is FVKESK in the germline V gene. CDR3 length equals 16 residues. In nucleotides, the CDR3 is TGTGCCAGCAGCCGAGCCCTTACAGGGAGGAAAGAGACCCAGTACTTC. This codes for CASSRALTGRKETQYF. Full variable domain (missing parts from reference TRBV14 and TRBJ2-5): EAGVTQFPSHSVIEKGQTVTLRCDPISGHDNLYWYRRVMGKEIKFLLHFVKESKQDESGMPNNRFLAERTGGTYSTLKVQPAELEDSGVYFCASSRALTGRKETQYFGPGTRLLVL.

This clone has only a few counts. The V gene is TRBV7-2, the J gene TRBJ1-5, with D unresolved. The CDR3 contains 13 residues. The germline gives CDR1 SGHTA, CDR2 FQGNSA. V dropped 0 bases and J dropped 5 bases, with 5 bases sitting between them. CDR3 sequence: CASSLAPHQPQHF. The CDR3 DNA is TGTGCCAGCAGCTTAGCCCCTCATCAGCCCCAGCATTTT.

The chain has TRBV5-8 and TRBJ2-6, with D hard to call. The CDR3 sequence is 14 residues long. The germline gives CDR1 SGHTS, CDR2 YDEGEE. Trimming cost V 1 base and J 2 bases, with 4 bases left between them. The CDR3 nucleotides read TGTGCCAGCAGCTTGTCCGCTGGGGCCAACGTCCTGACTTTC. Translated, it gives CASSLSAGANVLTF. Full variable domain (missing parts from reference TRBV5-8 and TRBJ2-6): EAGVTQSPTHLIKTRGQQATLRCSPISGHTSVYWYQQALGLGLQFLLWYDEGEERNRGNFPPRFSGRQFPNYSSELNVNALELEDSALYLCASSLSAGANVLTFGAGSRLTVL.

Worth noting for this clone: One end of the junction fails to match germline, which may point to a read error. The chain uses TRBV6-5 and TRBJ2-7, with D unclear. Germline loops: CDR1 MNHEY, CDR2 SVGAGI. The CDR3 is 13 amino acids. CDR3 nucleotide sequence: TGTGCCATCAGTGAGCCTCCTTCGTGGGAGCAGTACTTC. Protein sequence: CAISEPPSWEQYF.

The chain couples TRBV9 to TRBJ2-7; no clear D gene. This CDR3 is 15 amino acids long. V was trimmed by 1 base and J by 2 bases, leaving 13 bases between them. The germline gives CDR1 SGDLS, CDR2 YYNGEE. This CDR3 is CASSVRPGHAYEQYF. The CDR3, as DNA: TGTGCCAGCAGCGTACGTCCAGGCCACGCCTACGAGCAGTACTTC.

This chain connects TRBV11-2 to TRBJ1-1, with D maybe TRBD1 (6 bases). The CDR3 consists of 16 residues. Germline V gives CDR1 SGHAT, CDR2 FQNNGV. The V and J ends lost 3 bases and 0 bases respectively, with 14 bases between them. The CDR3 is CASSFVKGGMNTEAFF. Written as DNA, the CDR3 is TGTGCCAGCAGCTTTGTAAAGGGGGGGATGAACACTGAAGCTTTCTTT.

The chain links TRBV4-3 to TRBJ2-3, with 7 bases aligning to TRBD1. Per the germline V gene, CDR1 is LGHNA and CDR2 is YSLEER. The CDR3 contains 14 residues. J was trimmed by 7 bases and V by 0 bases; bases with no gene match: 4. The CDR3 here is CASSQDNRGNTQYF. The CDR3, as DNA: TGCGCCAGCAGCCAAGATAACAGGGGAAATACGCAGTATTTT.